These T cell receptor beta chains were read from a single sample in a study of blood T cell repertoires in COVID-19. Data came from immunoSEQ multiplex PCR; TCRdb stores just in-frame clones and leaves some out. The data contain around 330,000 clones, about 85% of them seen just once; the ten biggest clones take up under 2%. Material: PBMCs or T cells enriched from blood (not recorded which). Every receptor here comes from a woman aged 25 to 39 who had been exposed to COVID-19. Both conserved end residues are part of each CDR3. A D gene is named only where the DNA matches it firmly. For some rows the clone size is stated as once, few or many, or as a class when expanded; others skip it.

TRBJ2-4,TRBV7-2,TRBD2,.,CASSLGSGPNIQYF,TGTGCCAGCAGCTTAGGTAGCGGGCCAAACATTCAGTACTTC
TRBJ1-1,TRBV6-5,.,.,CASRDYSMNTEAFF,TGTGCCAGCCGAGACTACTCCATGAACACTGAAGCTTTCTTT
TRBJ1-2,TRBV10-3,.,.,CAISDRAYGYTF,TGTGCCATCAGTGACCGAGCCTATGGCTACACCTTC
TRBJ1-3,TRBV14,TRBD1,.,CASSQAVRGAGNTIYF,TGTGCCAGCAGCCAAGCGGTCAGGGGGGCTGGAAACACCATATATTTT
TRBJ2-1,TRBV5-1,TRBD2,.,CASHSGSSYNEQFF,TGCGCCAGCCATAGCGGGAGCTCCTACAATGAGCAGTTCTTC
TRBJ2-7,TRBV3-1/TRBV3-2,.,.,CAREGQTHEQYF,TGTGCCAGGGAGGGACAGACCCACGAGCAGTACTTC
TRBJ1-1,TRBV28,TRBD1,.,CASSLDRAEAFF,TGTGCCAGCAGCTTGGACAGGGCTGAAGCTTTCTTT
TRBJ2-7,TRBV4-1,.,.,CASSQEFSFVYEQYF,TGCGCCAGCAGCCAAGAGTTCAGTTTTGTCTACGAGCAGTACTTC
TRBJ1-1,TRBV18,TRBD1,once,CASSPESGGRTEAFF,TGTGCCAGCTCACCGGAATCAGGGGGGAGGACTGAAGCTTTCTTT
TRBJ2-5,TRBV5-1,TRBD2,.,CASSSYGGDQETQYF,TGCGCCAGCAGCTCCTATGGGGGGGACCAAGAGACCCAGTACTTC
TRBJ1-5,TRBV18,.,.,CASSPPGGTQPQHF,TGTGCCAGCTCACCACCGGGGGGGACTCAGCCCCAGCATTTT
TRBJ2-2,TRBV6-5,TRBD1,.,CASSYYQGDNGELFF,TGTGCCAGCAGTTACTATCAGGGGGATAACGGGGAGCTGTTTTTT
TRBJ2-1,TRBV12-5,.,once,CASGLEGLLLF,TGTGCTAGTGGTTTGGAAGGACTTCTGCTCTTC
TRBJ1-4,TRBV9,.,many,CASSVAGATNEKLFF,TGTGCCAGCAGCGTAGCGGGGGCAACTAATGAAAAACTGTTTTTT
TRBJ1-2,TRBV28,TRBD1,.,CASSLSDRASYGYTF,TGTGCCAGCAGTTTATCGGACAGGGCGAGCTATGGCTACACCTTC
TRBJ1-1,TRBV28,TRBD1,.,CAIGGGQANTEAFF,TGTGCCATCGGGGGTGGACAGGCGAACACTGAAGCTTTCTTT
TRBJ2-7,TRBV18,TRBD1,.,CASGTQGAYEQYF,TGTGCCAGCGGAACACAGGGGGCCTACGAGCAGTACTTC
TRBJ2-3,TRBV6-2/TRBV6-3,.,.,CASSLTDTQYF,TGTGCCAGCAGCTTAACTGATACGCAGTATTTT
TRBJ1-2,TRBV5-1,.,few,CASSPYGGAYGYTF,TGCGCCAGCAGCCCGTACGGGGGGGCCTATGGCTACACCTTC
TRBJ2-7,TRBV5-1,.,.,CASSLEVGSSYEQYF,TGCGCCAGCAGCTTGGAGGTGGGGAGCTCCTACGAGCAGTACTTC
TRBJ1-4,TRBV6-5,.,.,CATRDKYNEKLFF,TGTGCCACCCGGGACAAGTATAATGAAAAACTGTTTTTT
TRBJ1-2,TRBV11-2,TRBD1,.,CASSLEDRGSYGYTF,TGTGCCAGCAGCTTAGAGGACAGGGGGTCGTATGGCTACACCTTC
TRBJ2-1,TRBV13,TRBD2,.,CASSSRLSGIWGRGGEQFF,TGTGCCAGCAGCTCACGGCTTAGCGGGATCTGGGGGCGCGGGGGTGAGCAGTTCTTC
TRBJ1-1,TRBV6-5,.,.,CASKSEAYTEAFF,TGTGCCAGCAAATCGGAGGCGTACACTGAAGCTTTCTTT
TRBJ1-4,TRBV9,TRBD1,.,CASSVAPGTDEKLFF,TGTGCCAGCAGCGTGGCCCCTGGGACAGATGAAAAACTGTTTTTT
TRBJ2-7,TRBV4-3,TRBD2,.,CASSHTTSAAYEQYF,TGCGCCAGCAGCCACACAACTAGCGCCGCCTACGAGCAGTACTTC
TRBJ1-6,TRBV6-5,.,.,CASSKSGGDSSPLHF,TGTGCCAGCAGTAAATCGGGAGGGGATTCTTCACCCCTCCACTTT